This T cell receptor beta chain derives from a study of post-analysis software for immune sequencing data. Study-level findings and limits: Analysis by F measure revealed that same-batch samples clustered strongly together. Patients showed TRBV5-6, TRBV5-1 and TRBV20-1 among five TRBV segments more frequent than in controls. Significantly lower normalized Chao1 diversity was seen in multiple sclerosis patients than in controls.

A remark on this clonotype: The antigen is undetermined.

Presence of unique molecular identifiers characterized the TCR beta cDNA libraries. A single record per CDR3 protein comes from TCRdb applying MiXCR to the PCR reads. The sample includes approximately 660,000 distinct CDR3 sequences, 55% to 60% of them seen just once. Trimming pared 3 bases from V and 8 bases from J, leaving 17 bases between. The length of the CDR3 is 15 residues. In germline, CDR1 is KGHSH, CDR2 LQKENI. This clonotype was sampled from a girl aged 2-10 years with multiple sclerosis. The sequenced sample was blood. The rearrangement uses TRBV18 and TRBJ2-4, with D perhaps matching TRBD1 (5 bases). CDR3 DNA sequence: TGTGCCAGCTCACCCCGCGGACGATCCAGGGACATTCAGTACTTC. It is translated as CASSPRGRSRDIQYF.